This TCR beta chain originates from a study of T cell repertoires in cytomegalovirus infection. Study in general: An indication of both CMV infection and matching HLA type came from public TCR beta signatures. Study-wide points: Cumulated frequencies of public TCR beta families served to identify carriers of CMV plus the relevant HLA.

The junction had 14 bases not matched to a gene; V was cut back by 11 bases and J by 6 bases. Germline V gives CDR1 MDHEN, CDR2 SYDVKM. This CDR3 has 15 amino acids. Note on this clonotype: Its antigen remains unidentified.

TCRdb passed the reads through MiXCR, listing each CDR3 protein once. The repertoire includes approximately 180,000 distinct CDR3 sequences, about a sixth of them detected once, and around 25% sits in the top ten. This chain uses TRBV28 with TRBJ2-2, with 8 positions matching TRBD1. The sequencing sample was made of CD8+ T cells from PBMCs. The TCR was taken from a human donor in good health (CMV status not recorded). Some clones in this sample may be carry-over from other donors' samples. CDR3 amino acids: CAHTPVSTGAGELFF. CDR3 nucleotides: TGTGCCCACACCCCCGTTTCGACAGGGGCCGGGGAGCTGTTTTTT.